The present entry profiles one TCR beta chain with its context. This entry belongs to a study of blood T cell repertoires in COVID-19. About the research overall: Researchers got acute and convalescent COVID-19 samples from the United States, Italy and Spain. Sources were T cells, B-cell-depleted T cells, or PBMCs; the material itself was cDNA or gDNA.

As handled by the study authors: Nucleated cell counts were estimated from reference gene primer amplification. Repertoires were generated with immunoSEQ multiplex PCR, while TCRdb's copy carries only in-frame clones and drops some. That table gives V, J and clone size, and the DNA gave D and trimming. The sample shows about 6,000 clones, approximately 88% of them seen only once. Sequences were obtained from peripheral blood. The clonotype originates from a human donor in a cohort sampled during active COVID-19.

CDR3 amino acids: CASSYSTGARAETQYF. The CDR3 region has the DNA TGTGCCAGCAGTTACTCGACTGGGGCCAGGGCTGAGACCCAGTACTTC. The J gene is TRBJ2-5, the V gene TRBV6-2 or TRBV6-3, with D perhaps TRBD1 (5 bases). V was trimmed by 0 bases and J by 5 bases, leaving 16 bases between them. Germline-derived CDR1 and CDR2 are MNHEY and SVGEGT. This CDR3 has 16 amino acids.